This record looks at one T cell receptor (beta chain) sequence and its context. Its specificity is not known. The data are from a study of blood T cells in healthy people across ages. A second about 7 to 11 cycle PCR used barcoded and J-beta primers. In TCRdb, the 5' RACE reads were re-called with MiXCR into one record per CDR3 protein. This sample has over a million distinct CDR3 sequences, with about 42% found just once. The germline V and J ends were trimmed by 5 bases and 4 bases, with 9 bases remaining between them. The CDR3 runs to 13 residues. Study-level points and caveats: The diversity estimates, figures obtained from one million T cells, were considered underestimates. Strong correlation was found linking TCR beta diversity to naive T cell percentage.

Healthy Caucasian individuals from Russia aged about 6 to 90 served as donors. Sequencing was carried out using blood. The sequence was collected from a young woman in good health. The chain employs TRBV12-3 or TRBV12-4 and TRBJ1-5, with unresolved D. CDR3: CASSSDTNQPQHF. In DNA, the CDR3 is TGTGCCAGCAGTAGCGACACAAATCAGCCCCAGCATTTT.